This T cell receptor (beta chain) was identified during a study of molecular identifiers for immune sequencing clone quantification. Study-wide background: For replicates, RNA isolated from approximately 22,000 or 94,000 naive CD8 cells was divided into five portions, of which four were sequenced. Study-wide points: Barcode sharing among identical TCR molecules could make large clones appear smaller.

Based on a CD8+CD4-CCR7+CD45RA+ profile, naive CD8 T cells were sorted. This clonotype was counted at least ten times. Its specificity is unknown. Previously described methods with listed TCR primers produced the bulk TCR libraries. TCRdb reprocessed the PCR reads via MiXCR and lists one record per CDR3 protein. The table records nearly 650,000 distinct CDR3 sequences, 25% of them present only once. Deletions cut 6 bases from V and 6 bases from J, with 18 bases between. The CDR3 is 14 residues long. Germline CDR1 reads DFQATT; CDR2 reads SNEGSKA (reference sequence). The sample comprised naive CD8+ T cells from blood, with Jurkat cell RNA spiked in. As to subset: FACS-sorted CD8+CD4-CCR7+CD45RA+ naive T cells. The rearrangement uses TRBV20-1 and TRBJ1-5, with a weak D call TRBD1 (6 bases). The sequence derives from a human donor in good health. Some libraries in this study had Jurkat cell RNA spiked in. The CDR3: CSAEEQGFGQPQHF. CDR3 DNA sequence: TGCAGTGCGGAAGAACAGGGTTTTGGTCAGCCCCAGCATTTT.